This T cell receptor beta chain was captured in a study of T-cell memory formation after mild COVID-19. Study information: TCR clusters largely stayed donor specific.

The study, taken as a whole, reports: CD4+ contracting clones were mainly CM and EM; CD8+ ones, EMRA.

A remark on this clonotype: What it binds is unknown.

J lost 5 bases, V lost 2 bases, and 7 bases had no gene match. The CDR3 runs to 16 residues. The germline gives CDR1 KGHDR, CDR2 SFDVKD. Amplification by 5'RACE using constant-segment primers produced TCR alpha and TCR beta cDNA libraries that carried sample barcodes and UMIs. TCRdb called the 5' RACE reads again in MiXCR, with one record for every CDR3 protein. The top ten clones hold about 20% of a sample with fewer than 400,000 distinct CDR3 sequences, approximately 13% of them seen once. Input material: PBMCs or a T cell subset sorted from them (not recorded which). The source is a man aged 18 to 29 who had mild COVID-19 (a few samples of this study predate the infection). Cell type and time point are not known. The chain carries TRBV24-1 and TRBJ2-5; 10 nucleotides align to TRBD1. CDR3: CATSDWRDRGPETQYF. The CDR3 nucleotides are TGTGCCACCAGTGATTGGAGGGACAGGGGACCTGAGACCCAGTACTTC.